This T cell receptor (beta chain) was documented in a study of CD8 T cells in ankylosing spondylitis. At least ten counts were recorded for this clonotype. The antigen is unknown. Findings and limits, study-wide: Roughly eight highly homologous variants formed a TCR beta motif that appeared characteristic of ankylosing spondylitis blood.

There are 15 residues in the CDR3. Germline V gene sequence: CDR1 SGDLS, CDR2 YYNGEE. V gave up 3 bases and J gave up 2 bases; unmatched junction bases: 0. Libraries for TCR beta were made by quantitative 5'-RACE with molecular barcodes. TCRdb processed the 5' RACE reads anew with MiXCR; each CDR3 protein has one entry. Of 20,000 to 30,000 distinct CDR3 sequences in the sample, roughly 2.4% are singletons; the top ten hold about 7.8%. This sequence was found in a female donor with ankylosing spondylitis or in good health (not recorded which). V and J are TRBV9 and TRBJ2-6, with 9 bases lining up with TRBD1. The sequenced sample consisted of blood, either unsorted or a sorted T cell fraction (not recorded which). CDR3 DNA: TGTGCCAGCAGCGGACAGGGGGCTGGGGCCAACGTCCTGACTTTC. Encoded protein: CASSGQGAGANVLTF.